This TCR beta chain was identified in a study of naive and memory T cell subsets. Overall study results and limits: Gini index rose across naive, CM, EM and EMRA in CD4 and CD8. In naive cells, over 95% of TCR sequences were seen only once.

Germline CDR1 reads MDHEN; CDR2 reads SYDVKM. CDR3 size: 16 residues. The V and J ends lost 5 bases and 6 bases, in that order; junction bases with no gene match: 11. This clonotype has a handful of counts. Its antigen is as yet unknown. Both TRBC1 and TRBC2 were covered by a beta constant-region primer of two equimolar oligonucleotides. Nested alpha and beta constant-region primers with the SP2 primer drove four PCR rounds on ligated cDNA. TCRdb analysed the UMI-ligation and nested PCR reads with MiXCR anew, one entry per CDR3 protein. The sample holds more than 100,000 distinct CDR3 sequences, around a third seen once.

The receptor was isolated from a human donor in good health. V is TRBV28 and J is TRBJ2-2, with TRBD2 matching 8 bases. The specimen was central memory CD4+ T cells from blood. CDR3: CASSPGTSLLPGELFF. The DNA for the CDR3 is TGTGCCAGCAGTCCCGGGACTAGTCTTTTACCCGGGGAGCTGTTTTTT. The variable domain in full, completed from reference TRBV28 and TRBJ2-2, reads DVKVTQSSRYLVKRTGEKVFLECVQDMDHENMFWYRQDPGLGLRLIYFSYDVKMKEKGDIPEGYSVSREKKERFSLILESASTNQTSMYLCASSPGTSLLPGELFFGEGSRLTVL.